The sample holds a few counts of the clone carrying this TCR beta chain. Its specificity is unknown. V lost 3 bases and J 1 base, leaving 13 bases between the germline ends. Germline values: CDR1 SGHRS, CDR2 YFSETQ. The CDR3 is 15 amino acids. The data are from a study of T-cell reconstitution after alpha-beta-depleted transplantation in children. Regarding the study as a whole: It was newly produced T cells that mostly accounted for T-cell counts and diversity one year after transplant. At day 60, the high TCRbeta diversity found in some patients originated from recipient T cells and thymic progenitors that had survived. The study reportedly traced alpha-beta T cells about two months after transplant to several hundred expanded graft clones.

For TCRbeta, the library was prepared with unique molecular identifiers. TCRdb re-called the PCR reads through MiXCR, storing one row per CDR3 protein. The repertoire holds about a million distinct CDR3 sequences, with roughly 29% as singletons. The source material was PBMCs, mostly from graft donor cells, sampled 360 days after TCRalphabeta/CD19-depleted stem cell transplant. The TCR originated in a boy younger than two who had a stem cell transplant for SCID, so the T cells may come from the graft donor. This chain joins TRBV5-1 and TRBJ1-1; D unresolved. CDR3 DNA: TGCGCCAGCAGCTCTTCATCAAACCCGAACACTGAAGCTTTCTTT. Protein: CASSSSSNPNTEAFF.